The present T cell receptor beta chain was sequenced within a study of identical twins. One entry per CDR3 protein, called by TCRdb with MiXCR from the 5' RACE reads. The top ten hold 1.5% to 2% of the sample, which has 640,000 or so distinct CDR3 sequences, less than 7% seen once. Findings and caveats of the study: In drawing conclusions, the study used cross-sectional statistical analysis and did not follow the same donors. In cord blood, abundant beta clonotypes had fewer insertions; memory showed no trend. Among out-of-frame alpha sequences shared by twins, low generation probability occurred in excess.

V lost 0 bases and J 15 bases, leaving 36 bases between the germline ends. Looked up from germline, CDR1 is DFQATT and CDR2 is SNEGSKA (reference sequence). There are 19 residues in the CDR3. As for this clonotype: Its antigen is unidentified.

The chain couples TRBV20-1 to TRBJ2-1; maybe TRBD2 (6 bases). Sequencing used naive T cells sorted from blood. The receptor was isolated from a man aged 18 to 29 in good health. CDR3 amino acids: CSARDFGKISGTPPQGLFF. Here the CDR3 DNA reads TGCAGTGCTAGAGATTTTGGGAAAATTTCCGGGACTCCTCCTCAAGGACTGTTCTTC.